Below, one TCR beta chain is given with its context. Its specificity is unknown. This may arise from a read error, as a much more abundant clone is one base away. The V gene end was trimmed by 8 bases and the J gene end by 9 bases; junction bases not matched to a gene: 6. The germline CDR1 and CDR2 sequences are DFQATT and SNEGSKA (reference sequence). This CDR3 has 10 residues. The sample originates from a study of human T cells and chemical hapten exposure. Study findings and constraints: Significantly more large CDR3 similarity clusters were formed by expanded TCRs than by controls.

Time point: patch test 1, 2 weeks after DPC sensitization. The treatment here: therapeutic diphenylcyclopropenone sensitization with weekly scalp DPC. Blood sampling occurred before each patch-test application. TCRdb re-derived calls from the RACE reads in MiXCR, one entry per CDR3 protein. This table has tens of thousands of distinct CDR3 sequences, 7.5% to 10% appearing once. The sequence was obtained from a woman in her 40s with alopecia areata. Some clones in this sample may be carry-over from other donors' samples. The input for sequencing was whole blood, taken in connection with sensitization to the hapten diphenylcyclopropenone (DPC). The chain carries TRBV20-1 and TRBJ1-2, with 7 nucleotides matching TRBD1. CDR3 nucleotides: TGCAGTAACGACAGGGACAGCTACACCTTC. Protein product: CSNDRDSYTF.